This T cell receptor (beta chain) was found in a study of T cell changes during pregnancy in multiple sclerosis. This clone was recorded a few times. Profiling relied on immunoSEQ multiplex PCR, and the TCRdb table lists in-frame clones only, not all of them. Of roughly 71,000 clones in the sample, 80% to 95% are singletons; the top ten hold 1.5% to 2%. The CDR3 is 15 amino acids. Sequenced material: peripheral blood, taken in the first trimester of pregnancy. This clonotype was obtained from a female donor in good health, enrolled as a control in a pregnancy study. The J gene is TRBJ2-3, the V gene TRBV1; TRBD2 is taken as the D call from the table, unchecked against the DNA. TRBV1 is flagged as a pseudogene. CDR3 coding DNA: TGCACCAGCAGGGAGGAGCGGGTTTCCACAGATACGCAGTATTTT. Protein product: CTSREERVSTDTQYF.